This T cell receptor beta chain derives from a study of sequential checkpoint blockade in melanoma. Treatment specified: randomized to nivolumab then ipilimumab (arm A) or the reverse (arm B). This clone was recorded a few times. Germline CDR1 and CDR2: MGHRA and YSYEKL. The length of the CDR3 is 16 residues. V lost 0 bases and J 0 bases, leaving 12 bases between the germline ends. Only in-frame clones appear in the TCRdb table, and some are missing; sequencing was by immunoSEQ multiplex PCR. The table includes more than 9,500 clones, over 60% detected once. The gene calls are TRBV4-1 and TRBJ2-7; no firm D call. This clonotype was obtained from a human donor with melanoma. This specimen consisted of CD8+ T cells sorted from blood (inferred from file names), obtained from a patient given nivolumab and ipilimumab in sequence. The CDR3 spells CASSQEVRSPSYEQYF. For the CDR3, the DNA is TGCGCCAGCAGCCAAGAAGTACGGTCGCCCTCCTACGAGCAGTACTTC.